The text below deals with one T cell receptor (beta chain). The target of this receptor is not known. Nothing much larger sits one base from this clone, and base qualities are not available. The library came from the immunoSEQ multiplex PCR assay. A mixture of 60 forward primers for TCR Vbeta segments and 13 reverse primers for TCR Jbeta segments was used in the multiplex PCR. The CDR3 region of rearranged TCR beta genes was amplified from genomic DNA with a multiplex PCR assay. The Illumina HiSeq System was used to sequence the amplified TCR beta libraries as 87-base-pair reads. The authors' analysis ran thus. Across the roughly 670 repertoires, a later analysis counted about 81 million unique TCR beta chains, around 11 million of which were shared by at least two donors. A nearest-neighbor algorithm error-corrected the raw reads and collapsed the reads into unique sequences, merging closely related sequences to remove PCR and sequencing errors. Alignment of CDR3 sequences to IMGT reference sequences was used to assign V, D and J gene segments. For a sequence to be retained, a match of at least six nucleotides was required to both a V gene segment and a J gene segment. Rearrangements were classified as productive when the CDR3 lacked stop codons and remained in frame with V and J, and all other rearrangements were classified as non-productive. CDR3 was defined by IMGT convention, running from the second conserved V-encoded cysteine to the conserved J-encoded phenylalanine. In an earlier analysis of around 600 of the donors, sequences lacking an unambiguous match to a single V gene segment were excluded. In an earlier analysis of almost 600 of the donors, a V segment was called functional when productive rearrangements were above 56.7%, and segregating when the standard deviation between donors exceeded 5%. A statistical classification framework was developed to diagnose cytomegalovirus status using the catalog of TCR beta chain sequences. In a later analysis, TCR nucleotide sequences were compared against IMGT/GENE-DB human TR gene sequences so that V and J genes could be assigned. In a later analysis, CDR3 sequences and most-parsimonious VDJ recombination scenarios were assigned using the TCRdist pipeline. In a later analysis, each TCR beta chain was defined by its CDR3 amino acid sequence together with its V-gene family, and reads without a unique V-gene family were excluded. A later analysis removed several hundred highly shared, low-generation-probability nucleotide sequences to deal with suspected cross-contamination and a sequencing artifact. For each public chain, a later analysis derived a clonal expansion index from normalized ranks of inferred template counts within each repertoire. A later analysis computed generation probabilities with a VDJ recombination model fitted to out-of-frame rearrangements, and checked the results against IGoR. A later analysis scored TCR-TCR, TCR-HLA and TCR-CMV co-occurrence with hypergeometric tests, applying a repertoire-size bias correction to TCR pairs. In a later analysis, false discovery rates were estimated by permuting HLA or CMV assignments 20 times. In a later analysis, co-occurring TCRs were grouped using DBSCAN, and TCRdist sequence similarity was added for clustering within HLA-allele-positive subsets. Repertoires with fewer than 30,000 or more than 120,000 public chains were left out of co-occurrence clustering, as were a handful of repertoires with anomalous nucleotide sharing. What TCRdb holds here is the immuneACCESS table cut down to in-frame rearrangements. Part of the clones is not present; checked against another copy, under half of the missing clones reflect an unresolved V gene, and the others are unexplained. V, J and clone size were drawn from that table, and D and trimming were deduced from the DNA. A total of about 210,000 clones appear in this sample, roughly 82% of them only once. About 6% of the sample is held by the ten biggest clonotypes.

In total, about 650 healthy bone marrow donors made up the cohort. At the time of sampling, all cohort members were nominally healthy, though unrecorded immune exposures were likely present. The donor was CMV seropositive and belonged to the group of more than 250 seropositive cohort members. Every donor gave a peripheral blood sample, and the peripheral blood mononuclear cells from that sample were used for TCR beta sequencing. The Qiagen DNeasy Blood Extraction Kit was used to extract genomic DNA from the blood cell samples. The sample originates from a study of cytomegalovirus exposure and HLA in healthy donors (dated by TCRdb to 2016 to 2017). Broadly, across the study: According to an earlier analysis of a few hundred of the donors, about 180 million T cells yielded 117 million unique TCR beta sequences and less than 300 Gb of sequence data. Every repertoire in the discovery cohort had been generated on one and the same sequencing platform. Approximately 300 gigabases of sequencing data and around 90 million unique TCR sequences made up an early release that covered under 750 HLA-typed donors. To study patterns of TCR occurrence, a later analysis re-analyzed previously published TCR beta repertoires from around 660 donors and added high-resolution HLA genotyping. Because of strong linkage in the cohort, roughly five DR-DQ haplotypes were treated as single units for association and clustering. HLA typing included class I and class II loci at four-digit resolution. The T cell repertoires of several hundred subjects were profiled by immunosequencing and related to cytomegalovirus serostatus. Of the approximately 400 genotyped donors, 81% were placed in the genetic ancestry cluster associated with self-reported Caucasian donors. Rather than using new phenotypic data, the later analysis identified candidate immune exposures from TCR beta sequences and from how often those sequences occurred across donors. Along with the approximately 620-subject first cohort, a separate validation cohort of about 110 different subjects was used. To predict cytomegalovirus infection status, the study combined high-throughput TCR immunosequencing, statistical association of individual TCRs with disease status, and machine learning. Typing coverage varied by locus: about 629-630 donors for A, B, C, DRB1 and DQB1; 500 to 550 for DQA1; approximately 570 for DPA1; roughly 470 for DPB1. A later genetic analysis used genome-wide SNP genotypes for 398 of the 666 donors, treating that subset as a discovery cohort. An earlier analysis of several hundred of the donors applied high-throughput TCR beta sequencing to assess whether each TCR beta V gene segment acted as functional or pseudogenic. On average, roughly 250,000 unique TCR beta nucleotide sequences were sequenced per donor among some 430 genotyped donors of the cohort, with 15% to 20% of those sequences being non-productive. Donor age, sex, ethnicity and CMV serostatus were compiled together with the repertoire data. The study aimed to test whether cataloging public T cell receptors could reveal signatures of past pathogen exposure.

V trim: 9 bases; J trim: 5 bases; unmatched bases: 9. CDR1 and CDR2 were assigned from the germline V gene as SNHLY and FYNNEI. Inclusive of the bounding cysteine and phenylalanine, the CDR3 is 14 residues long. Only CDR3 DNA is held: 42 bases, read in frame from base 1. Broad study findings and their caveats: The earlier analysis of 587 of the donors excluded fewer than 20 rarely observed V segments, including chromosome 9 orphons, because counts were too low. According to a later analysis, most CMV-associated TCR beta chains appeared to be HLA-restricted, and the HLA associations seemed to be driven largely by CMV exposure. Compared with equally common non-associated chains, HLA-associated TCR beta chains in a later analysis were more clonally expanded and had lower generation probabilities. The study gave a list of some 150 TCR beta chains associated with cytomegalovirus. A later analysis found that TCR association rates varied across HLA loci, with DRB1 alleles showing the most associated TCRs and HLA-C alleles the fewest. A further reported finding was that TCR beta sequences accurately predicted the HLA-A and HLA-B alleles for most subjects in the first cohort. Assigning TCR associations to individual alleles was difficult when HLA alleles, especially DR and DQ, strongly co-occurred. While some public TCRs were present in many individuals, most TCR sequences turned up only very rarely across donors. Compared with the 666-donor mean, donors in an Asian-associated ancestry cluster had fewer N-insertions in productive TCRs, according to a later genetic analysis. In a later analysis, several top co-occurrence clusters were reported to appear linked to parvovirus B19, influenza, CMV and Epstein-Barr virus. An association between a missense DCLRE1C variant and V-gene and J-gene trimming of TCR beta chains was found in a later genetic analysis and replicated in an independent cohort. The sequencing pipeline was judged likely to have produced a cluster of highly shared sequence variants as a technical artifact. It was suggested by the authors that the approach could potentially be generalized to other disease states and immunological phenotypes. Linkage disequilibrium might explain the correlated functional status among segregating V segments, but an unknown experimental factor could not be ruled out. At a false discovery rate of 0.05, a later analysis linked about 17,000 TCR beta sequences to specific HLA alleles. In an earlier analysis of approximately 590 of the donors, most TCR beta V segments appeared in productive rearrangements about 87% or about 30% of the time, broadly matching IMGT annotations. Presence/absence analyses assumed roughly uniform sequencing depth across donors, an assumption that may not hold. Because some donors lacked HLA typing at each locus, the association tests relied only on the typed subset. Immune exposure information for the cohort was limited to CMV serostatus. Some IMGT-functional V segments, including TRBV6-2 and TRBV6-3, could not be told apart with the 87-base-pair reads, so those segments were excluded. A few of the identified cytomegalovirus-associated TCR beta chains were confirmed in vitro to be specific for cytomegalovirus antigens. This cohort had only TCR beta chains sequenced, and the lack of alpha or paired-chain data limited which features could be detected. In both the original and validation cohorts, the classifier was reported to diagnose cytomegalovirus status with high specificity and sensitivity.

The chain couples TRBV2 to TRBJ2-3, with 9 bases in between that match TRBD1. What was sequenced was PBMCs. The clonotype originates from a man aged 40-50 years in good health and CMV-seropositive. The nucleotides read TGTGCCAGAGCCCGGGACAGGGAGAAAGATACGCAGTATTTT. Its coded protein is CARARDREKDTQYF.